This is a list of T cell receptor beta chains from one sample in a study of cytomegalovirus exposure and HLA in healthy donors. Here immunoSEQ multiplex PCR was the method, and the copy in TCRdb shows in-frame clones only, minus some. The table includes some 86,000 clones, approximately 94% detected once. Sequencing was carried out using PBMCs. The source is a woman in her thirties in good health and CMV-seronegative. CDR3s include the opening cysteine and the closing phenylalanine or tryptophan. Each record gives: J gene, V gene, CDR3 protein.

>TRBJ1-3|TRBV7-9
CASSLTLSGTANSGNTIYF
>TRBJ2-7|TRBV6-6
CASSPQGVGMYEQYF
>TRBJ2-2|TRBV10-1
CASSESSSAYGELFF
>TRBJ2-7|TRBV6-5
CASSEGRSEQYF
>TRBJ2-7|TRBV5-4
CASSFGSGGAEQYF
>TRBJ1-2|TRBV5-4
CASSLGQYNYGYTF
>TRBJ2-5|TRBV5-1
CASTGLAGGKETQYF
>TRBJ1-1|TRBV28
CASSPMTGPEAFF
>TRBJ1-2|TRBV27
CASSYKKGDGYTF
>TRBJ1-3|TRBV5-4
CASSAGTARLGNTIYF
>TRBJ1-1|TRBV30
CAWSVGSGFTEAFF
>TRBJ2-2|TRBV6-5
CASSYEVTGELFF
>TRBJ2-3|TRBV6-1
CASSETAGGRTDTQYF
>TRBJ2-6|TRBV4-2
CASSQVGGLASGANVLTF
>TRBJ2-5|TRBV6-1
CASSEAAGFETQYF
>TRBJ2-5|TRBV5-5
CASSPPGGGMRETQYF
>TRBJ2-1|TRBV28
CASSLSGTGGRDEQFF
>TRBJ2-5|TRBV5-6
CASRKQGRETQYF
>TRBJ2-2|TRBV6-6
CASSPGQGRTGELFF
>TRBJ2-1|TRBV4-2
CASSQDGDFINEQFF
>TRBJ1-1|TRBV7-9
CASSLQNTEAFF
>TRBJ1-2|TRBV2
CASRTGTGLGYGYTF
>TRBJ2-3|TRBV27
CASSLSSGGTDTQYF
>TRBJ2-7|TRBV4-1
CASSSQLAGTAYEQYF
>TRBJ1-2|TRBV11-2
CASSSGVSYGYTF
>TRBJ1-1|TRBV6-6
CASSYSFRGHTEAFF
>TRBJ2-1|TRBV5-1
CASSGGTSANEQFF
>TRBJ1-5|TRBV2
CASSEESGGQPQHF
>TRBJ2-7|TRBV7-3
CASSYGTGPYEQYF
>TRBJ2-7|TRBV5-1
CASSPQGRSYEQYF
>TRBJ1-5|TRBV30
CAWSTGRDQPQHF
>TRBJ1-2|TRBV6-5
CASSPTGKSGYGYTF
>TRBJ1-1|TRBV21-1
CASSLGPDRAPGNTEAFF
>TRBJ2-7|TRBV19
CASSLQQGWYEQYF
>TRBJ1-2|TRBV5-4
CASSLGWGRSGYTF
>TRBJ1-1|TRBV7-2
CASSSLGGFLGTEAFF
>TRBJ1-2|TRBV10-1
CASSERRRESENYGYTF
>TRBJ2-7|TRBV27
CASSSAIGDYEQYF
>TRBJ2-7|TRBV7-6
CASSLGLAASSYEQYF
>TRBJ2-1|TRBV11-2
CASSFSGGITDEQFF
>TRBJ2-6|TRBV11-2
CASSHTTGLGTGANVLTF
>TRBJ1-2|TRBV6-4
CANPRTGRGYTF
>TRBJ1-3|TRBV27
CASSLNRGSGNTIYF
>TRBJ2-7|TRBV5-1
CASSFGTALPYEQYF
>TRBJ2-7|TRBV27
CASSRAGGMNEQYF
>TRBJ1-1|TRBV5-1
CASSLVVGTPNTEAFF
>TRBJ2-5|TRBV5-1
CASSLGRDQETQYF
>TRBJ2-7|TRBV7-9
CASSSRQDWTYEQYF
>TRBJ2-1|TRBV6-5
CASSGLAGYNEQFF
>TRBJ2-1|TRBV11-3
CASSLRAQGVSSEQFF
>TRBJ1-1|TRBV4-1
CASSHPDRAGAEAFF
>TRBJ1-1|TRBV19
CASISGDLRTEAFF
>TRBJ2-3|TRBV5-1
CASSLAVRSTDTQYF
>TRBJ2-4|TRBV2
CASMFRGGQNIQYF
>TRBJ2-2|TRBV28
CASASGGADTGELFF
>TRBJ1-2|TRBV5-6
CASSLVGHPYYTF
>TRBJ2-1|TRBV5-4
CASRAQGILSYNEQFF
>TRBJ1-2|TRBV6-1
CASSLQGGSPYGYTF